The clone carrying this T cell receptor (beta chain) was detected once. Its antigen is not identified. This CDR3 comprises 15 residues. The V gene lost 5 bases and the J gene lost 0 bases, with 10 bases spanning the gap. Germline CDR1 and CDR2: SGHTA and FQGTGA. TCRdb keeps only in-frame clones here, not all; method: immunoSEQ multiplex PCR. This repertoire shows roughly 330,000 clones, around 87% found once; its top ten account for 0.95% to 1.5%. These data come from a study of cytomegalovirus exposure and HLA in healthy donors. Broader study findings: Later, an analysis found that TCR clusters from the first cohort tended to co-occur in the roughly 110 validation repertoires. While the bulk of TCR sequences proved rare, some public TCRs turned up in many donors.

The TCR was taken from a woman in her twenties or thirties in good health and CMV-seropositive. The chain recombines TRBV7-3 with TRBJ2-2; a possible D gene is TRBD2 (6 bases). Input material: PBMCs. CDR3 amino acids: CASSPGTANTGELFF. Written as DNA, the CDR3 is TGTGCCAGCAGCCCAGGGACTGCGAACACCGGGGAGCTGTTTTTT.